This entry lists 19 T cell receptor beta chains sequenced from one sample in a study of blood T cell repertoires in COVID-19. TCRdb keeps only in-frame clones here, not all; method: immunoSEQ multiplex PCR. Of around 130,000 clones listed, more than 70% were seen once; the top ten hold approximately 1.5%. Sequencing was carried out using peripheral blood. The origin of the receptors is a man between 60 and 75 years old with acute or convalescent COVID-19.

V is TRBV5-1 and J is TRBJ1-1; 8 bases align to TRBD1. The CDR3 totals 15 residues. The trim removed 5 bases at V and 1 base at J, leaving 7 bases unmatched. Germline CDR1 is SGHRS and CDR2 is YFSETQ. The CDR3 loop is CASRSKTGANTEAFF. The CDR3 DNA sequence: TGCGCCAGCAGATCAAAGACAGGGGCGAACACTGAAGCTTTCTTT.

This CDR3 reads CASNYGQGASYTF. The DNA of the CDR3 is TGTGCCAGCAATTATGGACAGGGGGCTAGCTACACCTTC. This chain uses TRBV12-3 or TRBV12-4 with TRBJ1-2, with TRBD1 matching 11 bases. The CDR3 spans 13 residues. V shed 7 bases, J shed 9 bases, and the junction held 7 bases outside the gene matches.

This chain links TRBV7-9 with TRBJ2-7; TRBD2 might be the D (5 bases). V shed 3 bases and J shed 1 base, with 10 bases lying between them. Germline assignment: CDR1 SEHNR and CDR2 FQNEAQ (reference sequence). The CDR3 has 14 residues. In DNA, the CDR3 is TGTGCCAGCAGCTTGGACTCCCTTTCCTACGAGCAGTACTTC. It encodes CASSLDSLSYEQYF.

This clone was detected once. CDR3 in DNA: TGTGCCTGGGGACAGGGGGATGCTGAGCAGTTCTTC. Residues: CAWGQGDAEQFF. This chain connects TRBV30 to TRBJ2-1; 10 positions match TRBD1. CDR3 length: 12 amino acids. Germline CDR1 GTSNPN, CDR2 SVGIG (reference sequence). V lost 5 bases and J lost 9; bases outside the gene matches: 4.

The CDR3 protein is CASSISTGIYYEQYF. DNA for the CDR3: TGTGCCAGTAGTATATCTACAGGCATTTACTACGAGCAGTACTTC. The chain couples TRBV19 to TRBJ2-7; D is possibly TRBD1 (5 bases). The CDR3 contains 15 residues. The germline V and J ends were trimmed by 2 bases and 3 bases, with 14 bases remaining between them. Germline CDR1 reads LNHDA; CDR2 reads SQIVND (reference sequence).

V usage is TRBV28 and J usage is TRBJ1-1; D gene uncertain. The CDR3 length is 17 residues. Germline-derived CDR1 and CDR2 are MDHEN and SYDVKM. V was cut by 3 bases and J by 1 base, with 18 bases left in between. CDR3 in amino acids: CASSFLSDWGENTEAFF. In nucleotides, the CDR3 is TGTGCCAGCAGTTTTTTAAGCGATTGGGGAGAGAACACTGAAGCTTTCTTT.

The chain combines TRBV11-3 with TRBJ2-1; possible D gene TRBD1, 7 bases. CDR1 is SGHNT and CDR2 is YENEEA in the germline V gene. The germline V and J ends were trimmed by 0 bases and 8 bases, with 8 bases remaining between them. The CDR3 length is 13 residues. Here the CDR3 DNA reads TGTGCCAGCAGCTTAGACAGGGGGGATGAGCAGTTCTTC. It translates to CASSLDRGDEQFF.

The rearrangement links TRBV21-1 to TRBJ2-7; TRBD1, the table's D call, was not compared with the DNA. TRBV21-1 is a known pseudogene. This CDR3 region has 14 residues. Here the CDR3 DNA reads TGTGCCAGCAGACTCAGGACAGGAGGCGTGGAGCAGTACTTC. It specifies CASRLRTGGVEQYF.

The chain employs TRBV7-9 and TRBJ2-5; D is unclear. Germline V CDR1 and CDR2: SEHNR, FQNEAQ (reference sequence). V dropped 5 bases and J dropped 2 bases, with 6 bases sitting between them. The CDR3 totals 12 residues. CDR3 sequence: CASSILQETQYF. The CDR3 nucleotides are TGTGCCAGCAGCATCCTACAAGAGACCCAGTACTTC.

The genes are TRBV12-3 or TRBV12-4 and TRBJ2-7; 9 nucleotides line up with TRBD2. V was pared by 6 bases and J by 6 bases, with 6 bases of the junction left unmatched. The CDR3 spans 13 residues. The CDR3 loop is CASSPGLASEQYF. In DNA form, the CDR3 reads TGTGCCAGCAGCCCGGGACTAGCTTCCGAGCAGTACTTC.

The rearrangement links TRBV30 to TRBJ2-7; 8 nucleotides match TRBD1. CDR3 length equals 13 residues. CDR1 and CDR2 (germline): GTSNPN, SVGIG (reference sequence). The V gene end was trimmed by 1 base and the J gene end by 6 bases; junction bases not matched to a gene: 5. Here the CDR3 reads CAWSGTGKGEQYF. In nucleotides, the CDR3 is TGTGCCTGGAGTGGGACAGGGAAGGGCGAGCAGTACTTC.

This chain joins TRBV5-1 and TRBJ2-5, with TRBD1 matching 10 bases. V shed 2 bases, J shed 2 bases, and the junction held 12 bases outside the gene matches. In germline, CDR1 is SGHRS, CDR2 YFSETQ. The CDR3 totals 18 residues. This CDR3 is CASSFAPPGTGAQETQYF. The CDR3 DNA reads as TGCGCCAGCAGCTTCGCCCCTCCCGGGACAGGGGCTCAAGAGACCCAGTACTTC.

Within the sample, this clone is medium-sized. The CDR3 spells CASRHRGRGRNTEAFF. CDR3 DNA: TGTGCCAGTAGACACAGGGGGCGTGGGCGAAACACTGAAGCTTTCTTT. The chain employs TRBV19 and TRBJ1-1, with 9 bases identical to TRBD1. The J segment lost 2 bases and the V segment lost 6 bases, leaving 10 bases of the junction unmatched. Germline V CDR1 and CDR2: LNHDA, SQIVND (reference sequence). The length of the CDR3 is 16 residues.

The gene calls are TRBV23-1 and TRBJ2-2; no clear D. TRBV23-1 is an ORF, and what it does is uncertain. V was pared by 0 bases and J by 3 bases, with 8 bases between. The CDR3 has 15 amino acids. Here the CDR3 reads CASSQSASYTGELFF. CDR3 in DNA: TGCGCCAGCAGTCAATCGGCCTCATACACCGGGGAGCTGTTTTTT.

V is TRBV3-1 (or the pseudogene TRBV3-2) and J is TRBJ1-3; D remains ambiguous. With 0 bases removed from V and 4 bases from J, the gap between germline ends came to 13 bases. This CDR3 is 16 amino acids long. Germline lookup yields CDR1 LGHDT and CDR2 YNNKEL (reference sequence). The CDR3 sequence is CASSQDPRGPGNTIYF. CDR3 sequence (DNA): TGTGCCAGCAGCCAAGACCCTCGAGGGCCGGGAAACACCATATATTTT.

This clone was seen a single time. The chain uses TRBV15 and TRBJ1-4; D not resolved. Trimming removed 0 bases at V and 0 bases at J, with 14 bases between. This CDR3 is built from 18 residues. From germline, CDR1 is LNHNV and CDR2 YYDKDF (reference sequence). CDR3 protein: CATSRDGVGSSTNEKLFF. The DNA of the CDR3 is TGTGCCACCAGCAGAGATGGTGTGGGGAGCTCAACTAATGAAAAACTGTTTTTT.

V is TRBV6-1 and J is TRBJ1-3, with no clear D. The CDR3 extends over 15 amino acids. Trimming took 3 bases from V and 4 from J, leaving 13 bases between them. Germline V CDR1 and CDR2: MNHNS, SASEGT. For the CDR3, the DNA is TGTGCCAGCAGTGAGTTGCGGTTAGCGGGAAACACCATATATTTT. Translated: CASSELRLAGNTIYF.

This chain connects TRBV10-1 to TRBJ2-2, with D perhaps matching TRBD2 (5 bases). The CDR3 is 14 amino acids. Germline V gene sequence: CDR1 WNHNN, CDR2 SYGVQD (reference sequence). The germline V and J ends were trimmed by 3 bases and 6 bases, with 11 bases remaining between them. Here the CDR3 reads CASSDGLAAGELFF. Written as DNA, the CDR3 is TGCGCCAGCAGTGACGGGCTAGCCGCCGGGGAGCTGTTTTTT.

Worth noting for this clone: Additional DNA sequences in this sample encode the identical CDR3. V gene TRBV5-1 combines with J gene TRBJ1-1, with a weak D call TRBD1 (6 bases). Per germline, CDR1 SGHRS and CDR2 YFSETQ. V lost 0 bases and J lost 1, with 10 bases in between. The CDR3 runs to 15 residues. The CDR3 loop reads CASSLAGGRNTEAFF. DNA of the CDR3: TGCGCCAGCAGCTTGGCGGGGGGCCGGAACACTGAAGCTTTCTTT. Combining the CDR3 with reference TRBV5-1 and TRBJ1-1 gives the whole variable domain KAGVTQTPRYLIKTRGQQVTLSCSPISGHRSVSWYQQTPGQGLQFLFEYFSETQRNKGNFPGRFSGRQFSNSRSEMNVSTLELGDSALYLCASSLAGGRNTEAFFGQGTRLTVV.